A selection of T cell receptor beta chains follows, all from one sample in a study of radiotherapy plus CTLA-4 blockade in lung cancer. TCRdb keeps only in-frame clones here, not all; method: immunoSEQ multiplex PCR. In the table there are about 80,000 clones, under 80% of which are singletons. The sample was peripheral blood, taken from a patient treated with radiotherapy plus ipilimumab. All receptors derive from a human donor with non-small cell lung cancer whose response to radiotherapy plus ipilimumab could not be evaluated. Some clones in this sample may be carry-over from other donors' samples. The CDR3 runs from the conserved cysteine through the conserved F or W. D genes are given only for firm matches. Size is omitted from some rows. Given values are once, few, many or a class for expanded clones.

D: TRBD2; J: TRBJ2-5; size: few; V: TRBV4-1; DNA: TGCGCCAGCAGCCAAGATCAACGGGGGGGAGGGGCCCAGTACTTC; CDR3: CASSQDQRGGGAQYF
D: TRBD1; J: TRBJ1-4; size: NA; V: TRBV5-6; DNA: TGTGCCAGCAGCTGGAGGGTTGGGACAGGGAATGAAAAACTGTTTTTT; CDR3: CASSWRVGTGNEKLFF
D: NA; J: TRBJ2-2; size: NA; V: TRBV7-2; DNA: TGTGCCAGCAGCCCCAGGGATTTCGACGGGGAGCTGTTTTTT; CDR3: CASSPRDFDGELFF
D: TRBD2; J: TRBJ2-1; size: NA; V: TRBV7-9; DNA: TGTGCCAGCAGTCCACAAACGGGGGGTTTACCGCAGTTCTTC; CDR3: CASSPQTGGLPQFF
D: NA; J: TRBJ1-5; size: NA; V: TRBV6-1; DNA: TGTGCCAGCAGTCAAGGGGGGGTCAATCAGCCCCAGCATTTT; CDR3: CASSQGGVNQPQHF
D: NA; J: TRBJ2-5; size: NA; V: TRBV4-3; DNA: TGCGCCAGCAGCCAAGGTGACGCGGGGGAGACCCAGTACTTC; CDR3: CASSQGDAGETQYF
D: TRBD2; J: TRBJ2-6; size: NA; V: TRBV2; DNA: TGTGCCAGCATGCCCGGGATAGCGGGTGGCTCTGGGGCCAACGTCCTGACTTTC; CDR3: CASMPGIAGGSGANVLTF
D: NA; J: TRBJ2-7; size: NA; V: TRBV2; DNA: TGTGCCAGCAGTGAGGTCGGGAGCTCCTACGAGCAGTACTTC; CDR3: CASSEVGSSYEQYF
D: NA; J: TRBJ2-2; size: NA; V: TRBV5-1; DNA: TGCGCCAGCAGCTTGTGGCCAGGTGCCTCGAACACCGGGGAGCTGTTTTTT; CDR3: CASSLWPGASNTGELFF
D: NA; J: TRBJ1-3; size: NA; V: TRBV6-1; DNA: TGTGCCAGCAGTCTCCAGGGGTCTGGAAACACCATATATTTT; CDR3: CASSLQGSGNTIYF
D: TRBD1; J: TRBJ2-7; size: few; V: TRBV4-1; DNA: TGCGCCAGCAGCCAGGACAGGGGCTTCTACGAGCAGTACTTC; CDR3: CASSQDRGFYEQYF
D: TRBD2; J: TRBJ2-7; size: few; V: TRBV10-3; DNA: TGTGCCATCAGCCTGGGACTAGCGGCTTCCTACGAGCAGTACTTC; CDR3: CAISLGLAASYEQYF
D: TRBD1; J: TRBJ1-5; size: NA; V: TRBV30; DNA: TGTGCCTGGAGTACGGGACAGGGGAACCATCAGCCCCAGCATTTT; CDR3: CAWSTGQGNHQPQHF
D: NA; J: TRBJ1-1; size: NA; V: TRBV18; DNA: TGTGCCAGCTCACCACGCTCTGCAGGGATGAACACTGAAGCTTTCTTT; CDR3: CASSPRSAGMNTEAFF
D: NA; J: TRBJ2-7; size: NA; V: TRBV5-1; DNA: TGCGCCAGCAGCTGGGGACTCGCCTACGAGCAGTACTTC; CDR3: CASSWGLAYEQYF
D: NA; J: TRBJ2-2; size: NA; V: TRBV7-6; DNA: TGTGCCAGCAGCTTAGGGGGCGCCGGGGAGCTGTTTTTT; CDR3: CASSLGGAGELFF
D: TRBD1; J: TRBJ2-3; size: NA; V: TRBV10-3; DNA: TGTGCCACCAGTCCCGGGACAGGTATCACAGATACGCAGTATTTT; CDR3: CATSPGTGITDTQYF
D: NA; J: TRBJ2-7; size: NA; V: TRBV11-2; DNA: TGTGCCAGCAGCTTGGCGGGACAGCTGTACGAGCAGTACTTC; CDR3: CASSLAGQLYEQYF
D: TRBD1; J: TRBJ2-1; size: NA; V: TRBV7-7; DNA: TGTGCTAGCAGCTCCGCCCCGACAGGGTACAATGAGCAGTTCTTC; CDR3: CASSSAPTGYNEQFF
D: NA; J: TRBJ2-1; size: NA; V: TRBV2; DNA: TGTGCCAGCAGTGCAGGGCCCACCTACAATGAGCAGTTCTTC; CDR3: CASSAGPTYNEQFF
D: NA; J: TRBJ2-7; size: NA; V: TRBV4-1; DNA: TGCGCCAGCAGCCAAGATAACAGGGCATTCTACGAGCAGTACTTC; CDR3: CASSQDNRAFYEQYF
D: TRBD1; J: TRBJ2-5; size: NA; V: TRBV5-1; DNA: TGCGCCAGCAGCTCGACAGGGGGCACACAAGAGACCCAGTACTTC; CDR3: CASSSTGGTQETQYF
D: NA; J: TRBJ2-5; size: NA; V: TRBV9; DNA: TGTGCCAGCAGCGTAGGTTTAGAAGAGACCCAGTACTTC; CDR3: CASSVGLEETQYF